This TCR beta chain was sequenced for a study of Graves' ophthalmopathy and Graves' hyperthyroidism. Broader study findings: Among thyroid clonotypes expanded above 0.001 frequency, most also appeared in blood.

Certain patients were not enrolled. These were patients with other autoimmune diseases, uncontrolled infections, pregnancy or lactation. Clinical symptoms, serum thyroxine, TRAb, thyroid ultrasound and orbital computed tomography determined diagnosis. V lost 11 bases and J 0 bases, leaving 19 bases between the germline ends. CDR3 size: 15 residues. Germline CDR1 and CDR2: MNHEY and SVGAGI. As regards this clonotype: Its target is unknown.

RNA transcripts were the source from which TCR beta CDR3 regions were amplified. Following a first-round RT-PCR that used HTBI primers, a second-round multiplex PCR was carried out. TCRdb ran MiXCR on the multiplex PCR reads and lists one entry per CDR3 protein. The table includes roughly 610,000 distinct CDR3 sequences, about 20% detected once. The origin of this receptor is a woman aged 18-29 years with stable Graves' hyperthyroidism. Some clones in this sample may be carry-over from other donors' samples. The chain recombines TRBV6-5 with TRBJ1-1; a possible D gene is TRBD1 (5 bases). The source material was peripheral blood. DNA of the CDR3: TGTGCCGGCCGTTCCGGGGGAGGGATGAACACTGAAGCTTTCTTT. Translating gives CAGRSGGGMNTEAFF.